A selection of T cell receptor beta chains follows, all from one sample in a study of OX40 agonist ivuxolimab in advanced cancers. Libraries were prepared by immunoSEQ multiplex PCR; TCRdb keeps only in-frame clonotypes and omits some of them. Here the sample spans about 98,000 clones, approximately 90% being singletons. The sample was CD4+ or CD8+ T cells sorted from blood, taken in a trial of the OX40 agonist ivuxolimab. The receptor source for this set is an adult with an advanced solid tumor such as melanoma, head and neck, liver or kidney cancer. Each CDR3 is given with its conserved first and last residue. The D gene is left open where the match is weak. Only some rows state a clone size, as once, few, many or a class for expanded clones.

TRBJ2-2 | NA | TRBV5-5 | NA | TGTGCCAGCAGCTTGGGGCCCACGCGGGGCACCGGGGAGCTGTTTTTT | CASSLGPTRGTGELFF
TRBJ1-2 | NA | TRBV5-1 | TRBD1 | TGCGCCAGCAGCCACGACAGGGCCGGCTACACCTTC | CASSHDRAGYTF
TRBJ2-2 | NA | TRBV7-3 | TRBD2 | TGTGCCAGCAGTTCTGGACTAGCGGGAGCCGGAGGAACCGGGGAGCTGTTTTTT | CASSSGLAGAGGTGELFF
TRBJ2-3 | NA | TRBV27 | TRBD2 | TGTGCCAGCAGCCCCCGAGGTGCTAGCGGAGTCACAGATACGCAGTATTTT | CASSPRGASGVTDTQYF
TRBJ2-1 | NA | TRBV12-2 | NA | TGTGCAAGTCGCCTAAGATGCGGGAGGGCCTATGAGCAGTTCTTC | CASRLRCGRAYEQFF
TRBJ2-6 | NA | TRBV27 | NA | TGTGCCAGCAGTTCGGGGCACGGAATCCCTGGGGCCAACGTCCTGACTTTC | CASSSGHGIPGANVLTF
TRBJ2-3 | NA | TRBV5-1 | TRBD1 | TGCGCCAGCAGCTACGGACAGGGTGGGGGAGATACGCAGTATTTT | CASSYGQGGGDTQYF
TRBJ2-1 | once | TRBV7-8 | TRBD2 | TGTGCCAGCAGCCTCCGGACTAGCGATGAGCAGTTCTTC | CASSLRTSDEQFF
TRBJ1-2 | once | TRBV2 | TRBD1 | TGTGCCAGCAGGGCTACAGGGGAATGGAAATATGGCTACACCTTC | CASRATGEWKYGYTF
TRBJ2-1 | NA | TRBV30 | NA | TGTGCCTGGAGTCCTACGAGAAATGAGCAGTTCTTC | CAWSPTRNEQFF
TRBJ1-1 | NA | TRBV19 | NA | TGTGCCAGTAGTATCGGCAGGGCCACTGAAGCTTTCTTT | CASSIGRATEAFF
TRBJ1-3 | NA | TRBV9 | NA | TGTGCCAGCAGCGTAGACAGCAACTCTGGAAACACCATATATTTT | CASSVDSNSGNTIYF
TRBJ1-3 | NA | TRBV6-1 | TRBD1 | TGTGCCAGCAGTGAAGCGGGACAGGGAAACACCATATATTTT | CASSEAGQGNTIYF
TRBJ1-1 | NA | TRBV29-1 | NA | TGCAGCGTTAAGCAAGGGGACAACACTGAAGCTTTCTTT | CSVKQGDNTEAFF
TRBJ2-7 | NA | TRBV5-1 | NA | TGCGCCAGCAGCTTTGGTAACCACGAGCAGTACTTC | CASSFGNHEQYF
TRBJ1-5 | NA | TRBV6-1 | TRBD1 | TGTGCCAGCAAGCTCGGGACAGGCCCTAATCGGCCCCAGCATTTT | CASKLGTGPNRPQHF
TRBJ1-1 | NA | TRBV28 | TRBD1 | TGTGCCATCGGGACAGGGGGCCCAGAAGCTTTCTTT | CAIGTGGPEAFF
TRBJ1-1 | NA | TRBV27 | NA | TGTGCCAGCAGTTTAAAGGGCGGTGGCGCTTTCTTT | CASSLKGGGAFF
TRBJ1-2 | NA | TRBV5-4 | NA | TGTGCCAGCAGCTTTGACGGAAACTATGGCTACACCTTC | CASSFDGNYGYTF
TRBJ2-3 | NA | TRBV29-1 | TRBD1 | TGCAGCGTGGAGACAGGGTACTCCGCAGATACGCAGTATTTT | CSVETGYSADTQYF
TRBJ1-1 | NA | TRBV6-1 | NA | TGTGCCAGCAGTGAAGCAAACTCTTTGGTAGCTTTCTTT | CASSEANSLVAFF
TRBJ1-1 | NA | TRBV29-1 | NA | TGCAGCGCCCATGACAGCCTGAACACTGAAGCTTTCTTT | CSAHDSLNTEAFF
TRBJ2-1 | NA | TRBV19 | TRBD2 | TGTGCCAGTAGTATAGGAACTAGCGGTGGTGGAGGTTATTATAATGAGCAGTTCTTC | CASSIGTSGGGGYYNEQFF
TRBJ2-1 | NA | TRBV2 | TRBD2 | TGTGCCAGCAGTCCCATCGGGGGGAACAATGAGCAGTTCTTC | CASSPIGGNNEQFF
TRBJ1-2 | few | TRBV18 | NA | TGTGCCAGCTCAAGGTGGGATGGCTACACCTTC | CASSRWDGYTF
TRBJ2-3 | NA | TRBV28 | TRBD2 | TGTGCCAGCAGAGCTAGCGGCCACACAGATACGCAGTATTTT | CASRASGHTDTQYF
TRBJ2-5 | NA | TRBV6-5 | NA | TGTGCCAGCAGTTACGCGGGAAGGGAGACCCAGTACTTC | CASSYAGRETQYF
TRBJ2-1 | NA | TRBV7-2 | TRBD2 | TGTGCCAGCAGCTTAGATAGCGGGACTTCCTACAATGAGCAGTTCTTC | CASSLDSGTSYNEQFF
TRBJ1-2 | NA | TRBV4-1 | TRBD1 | TGCGCCAGCAGCTTGGGACAGTATAACTATGGCTACACCTTC | CASSLGQYNYGYTF
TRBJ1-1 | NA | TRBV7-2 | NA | TGTGCCAGCAGCTCCAGAATGAACACTGAAGCTTTCTTT | CASSSRMNTEAFF
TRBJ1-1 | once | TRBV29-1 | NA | TGCAGCGTTGAAGATCAGGGATTTAATTCGGCTTTCTTT | CSVEDQGFNSAFF
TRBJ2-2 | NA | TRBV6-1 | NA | TGTGCCAGCAGTAGGGAGCAGATGAACACCGGGGAGCTGTTTTTT | CASSREQMNTGELFF
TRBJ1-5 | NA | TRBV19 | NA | TGTGCCAGTAGTATAAGCCCCGATCAGCCCCAGCATTTT | CASSISPDQPQHF
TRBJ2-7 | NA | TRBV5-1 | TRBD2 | TGCGCCAGCAGCGTCGGGACTAGCTACGAGCAGTACTTC | CASSVGTSYEQYF
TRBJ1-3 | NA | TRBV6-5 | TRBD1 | TGTGCCAGCAGTTGGGGACAGGGGGCGAACACCATATATTTT | CASSWGQGANTIYF
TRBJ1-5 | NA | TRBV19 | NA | TGTGCCAGTAGCGCGAAATTGAGTCAGCCCCAGCATTTT | CASSAKLSQPQHF
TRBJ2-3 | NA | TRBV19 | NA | TGTGCCAGTAGTCAGGGAGTGGGGCCCACAGATACGCAGTATTTT | CASSQGVGPTDTQYF
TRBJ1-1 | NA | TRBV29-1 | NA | TGCAGCGCTAGACGGACCTCGATGAACACTGAAGCTTTCTTT | CSARRTSMNTEAFF
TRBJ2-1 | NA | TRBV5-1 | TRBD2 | TGCGCCAGCAGCTTGGAACTGACTAGCGGGAGGTTTAAGAGCAAGTTCTTC | CASSLELTSGRFKSKFF
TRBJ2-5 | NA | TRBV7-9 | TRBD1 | TGTGCCAGCATCCACGACAGGGGGAAGGAGACCCAGTACTTC | CASIHDRGKETQYF
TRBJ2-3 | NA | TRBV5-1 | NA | TGCGCCAGCAGCCGTGTCGGTGGGGGAGATCACACAGATACGCAGTATTTT | CASSRVGGGDHTDTQYF
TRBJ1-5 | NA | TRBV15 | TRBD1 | TGTGCCACCAGCTTAGACAGGGGAAGTCAGCCCCAGCATTTT | CATSLDRGSQPQHF